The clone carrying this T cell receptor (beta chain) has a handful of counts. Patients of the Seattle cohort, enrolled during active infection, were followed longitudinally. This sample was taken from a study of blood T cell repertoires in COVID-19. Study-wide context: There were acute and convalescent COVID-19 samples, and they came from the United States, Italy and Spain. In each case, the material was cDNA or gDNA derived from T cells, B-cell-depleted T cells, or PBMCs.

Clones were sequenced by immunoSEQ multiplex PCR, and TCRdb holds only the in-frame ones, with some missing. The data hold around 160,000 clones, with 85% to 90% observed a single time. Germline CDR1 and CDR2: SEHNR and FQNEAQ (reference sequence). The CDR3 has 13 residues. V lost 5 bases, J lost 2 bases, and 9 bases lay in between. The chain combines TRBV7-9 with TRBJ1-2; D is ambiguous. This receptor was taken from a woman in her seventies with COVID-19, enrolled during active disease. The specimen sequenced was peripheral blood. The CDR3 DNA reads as TGTGCCAGCAGCCCTACCGCGAACTATGGCTACACCTTC. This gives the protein CASSPTANYGYTF.